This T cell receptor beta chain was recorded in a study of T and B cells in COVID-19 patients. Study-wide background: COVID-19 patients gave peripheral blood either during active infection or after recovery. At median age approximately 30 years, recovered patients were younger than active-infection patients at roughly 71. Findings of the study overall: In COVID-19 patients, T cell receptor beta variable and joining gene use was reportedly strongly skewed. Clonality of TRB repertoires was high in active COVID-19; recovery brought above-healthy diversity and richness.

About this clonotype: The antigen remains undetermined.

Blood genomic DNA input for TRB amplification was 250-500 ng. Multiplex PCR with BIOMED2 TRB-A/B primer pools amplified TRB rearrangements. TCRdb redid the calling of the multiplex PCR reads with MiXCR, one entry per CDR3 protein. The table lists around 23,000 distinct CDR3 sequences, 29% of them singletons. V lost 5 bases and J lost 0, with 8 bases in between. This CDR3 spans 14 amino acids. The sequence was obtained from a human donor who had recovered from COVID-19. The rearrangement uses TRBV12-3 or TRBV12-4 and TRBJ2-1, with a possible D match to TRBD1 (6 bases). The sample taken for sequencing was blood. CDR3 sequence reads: CASSKDSSYNEQFF. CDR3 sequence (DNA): TGTGCCAGCAGTAAGGACAGCTCCTACAATGAGCAGTTCTTC.